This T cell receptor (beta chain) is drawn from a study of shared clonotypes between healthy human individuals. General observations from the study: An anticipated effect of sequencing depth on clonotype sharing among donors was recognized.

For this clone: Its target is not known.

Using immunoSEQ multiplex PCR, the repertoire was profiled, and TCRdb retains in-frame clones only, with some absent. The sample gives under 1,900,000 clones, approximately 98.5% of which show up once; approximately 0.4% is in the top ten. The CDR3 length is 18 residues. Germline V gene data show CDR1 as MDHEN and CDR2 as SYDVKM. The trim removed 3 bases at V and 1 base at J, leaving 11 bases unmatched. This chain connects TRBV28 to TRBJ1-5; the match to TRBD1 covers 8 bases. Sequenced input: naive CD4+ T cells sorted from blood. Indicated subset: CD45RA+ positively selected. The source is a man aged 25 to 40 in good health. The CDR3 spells CASSFDRGRSASNQPQHF. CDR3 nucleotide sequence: TGTGCCAGCAGTTTTGACAGGGGCAGATCTGCGAGCAATCAGCCCCAGCATTTT.